This TCR beta chain was recorded in a study of monozygotic twins with inflammatory bowel disease. Overall study findings and caveats: The study found lower TCRbeta diversity (inverse Simpson) in IBD patients than in healthy co-twins. It was observed that concordant and discordant twins did not differ in repertoire similarity, possibly given limited power.

A remark on this clonotype: The antigen is unknown.

Making each TCR library took around 3.5 ug of total RNA. Template switching appended UMIs that held a 6-nucleotide sample barcode. With the 5' RACE reads reprocessed, TCRdb shows one record per CDR3 protein and no DNA. The sample has approximately 300,000 distinct CDR3 sequences; the top ten hold 5.6%. This clonotype was obtained from a human donor with ulcerative colitis or Crohn's disease, or a healthy co-twin of an affected twin (not recorded which). Sequencing input: blood.

CDR3 region: CATSVAGQGRPNTGELFF. This chain joins TRBV24-1 and TRBJ2-2; the D call of TRBD1 rests on TCRdb alone, since no DNA is present to check it. CDR1 and CDR2 (germline): KGHDR, SFDVKD. The CDR3 has 18 residues.